This TCR beta chain was found in a study of shared clonotypes between healthy human individuals. Notes on the study in general: When naive CD4 clonotypes were compared across a few donors, roughly 4.9% were shared.

This clone was observed a few times. Antigen unknown. The sample carries other DNA sequences with the same CDR3. The assay was immunoSEQ multiplex PCR, and TCRdb's table has in-frame clones only and misses some. The sample includes about 610,000 clones, around 97% of them seen just once. Material: naive CD4+ T cells sorted from blood. The subset here: CD45RA+ positively selected. The sequence derives from a woman aged 30 to 39 in good health.

The CDR3 DNA reads as TGCGCCAGCAGCTTGAGAGAGACCCAGTACTTC. Its protein product is CASSLRETQYF. The V gene is TRBV5-1, the J gene TRBJ2-5; D is uncertain. Trimming stripped 1 base from V and 4 bases from J, with 2 bases between. The germline V gene has CDR1 SGHRS and CDR2 YFSETQ. The CDR3 is 11 residues long.